This TCR beta chain was captured in a study of shared clonotypes between healthy human individuals. Naive CD8 cells were CD45RO-negative, positively selected for CCR7, excluding terminally differentiated effector memory CD45RA+ cells. Trimming cost V 3 bases and J 4 bases, with 20 bases left between them. The CDR3 extends over 16 amino acids. Germline CDR1 is SGHRS and CDR2 is YFSETQ. The repertoire was sequenced with immunoSEQ multiplex PCR; TCRdb's copy has only in-frame clones and lacks some. This sample has 800,000 or so clones; 90% to 97% occur once, and the top ten carry roughly 0.23%. Specimen: naive CD8+ T cells sorted from blood. The receptor's source is a man younger than 40 in good health. The chain couples TRBV5-1 to TRBJ2-7; D possibly corresponds to TRBD1 (6 bases). The DNA for the CDR3 is TGCGCCAGCAGCTACTCTGCCTCTACAGGGCAGTACGAGCAGTACTTC. Translating gives CASSYSASTGQYEQYF.